Presented here are 23 T cell receptor beta chains from one specimen sequenced in a study of T cell repertoires in cytomegalovirus infection. TCRdb reprocessed the reads via MiXCR and lists one record per CDR3 protein. The sample contains some 700,000 distinct CDR3 sequences, 30% to 40% of which appear only once. These receptors have no known antigen. Material: cultured PBMCs, obtained from culture after CMV antigen stimulation. Every receptor here comes from a human donor in good health (CMV status not recorded). Some clones in this sample may be carry-over from other donors' samples.

The gene calls are TRBV7-8 and TRBJ1-1, with 9 bases matching TRBD1. Trimming took 5 bases from V and 0 from J; bases not matched to a gene: 19. Germline lookup yields CDR1 SGHVS and CDR2 FQNEAQ. The CDR3 length is 20 residues. CDR3 DNA sequence: TGTGCCAGCAGCCCAAACAGGGCCGGGACAGGGAAAAAAATGAACACTGAAGCTTTCTTT. Amino acid sequence: CASSPNRAGTGKKMNTEAFF. The full variable domain, rest sourced from reference TRBV7-8 and TRBJ1-1, is GAGVSQSPRYKVAKRGQDVALRCDPISGHVSLFWYQQALGQGPEFLTYFQNEAQLDKSGLPSDRFFAERPEGSVSTLKIQRTQQEDSAVYLCASSPNRAGTGKKMNTEAFFGQGTRLTVV.

The CDR3 DNA follows: TGTGCCAGCAGTAGAACGAGGTCCTCTGGAAACACCATATATTTT. Amino acids: CASSRTRSSGNTIYF. The chain is built from TRBV6-8 and TRBJ1-3, with D uncertain. The germline V gene encodes CDR1 MNHGY and CDR2 SAAAGT. The length of the CDR3 is 15 residues. V was trimmed by 5 bases and J by 0 bases, leaving 11 bases between them.

This clonotype was observed a handful of times. The V and J genes are TRBV20-1 and TRBJ1-2; the D gene is possibly TRBD1 (6 bases). The CDR3 length is 13 residues. Trimming pared 1 base from V and 4 bases from J, leaving 10 bases between. Germline V lookup: CDR1 DFQATT, CDR2 SNEGSKA (reference sequence). CDR3 bases: TGCAGTGCTAGAGCTCAACAGGGCTATGGCTACACCTTC. Encoded protein: CSARAQQGYGYTF.

The V call is TRBV7-9, the J call TRBJ1-1, with TRBD1 identical over 8 bases. Germline V gives CDR1 SEHNR, CDR2 FQNEAQ (reference sequence). The CDR3 length is 14 residues. V was pared by 6 bases and J by 5 bases, with 8 bases of the junction left unmatched. Here the CDR3 reads CASRLGQGWTEAFF. DNA of the CDR3: TGTGCCAGCAGGCTCGGACAGGGTTGGACTGAAGCTTTCTTT.

This clonotype has a handful of counts. The gene calls are TRBV4-2 and TRBJ1-5; D uncertain. With 0 bases removed from V and 6 bases from J, the gap between germline ends came to 6 bases. The CDR3 sequence is 13 residues long. Germline V gives CDR1 LGHNA, CDR2 YNFKEQ. CDR3 coding DNA: TGTGCCAGCAGCCAAGAGCACGCTCAGCCCCAGCATTTT. It is translated as CASSQEHAQPQHF.

The chain couples TRBV7-8 to TRBJ1-1; D not resolved. CDR3 length: 13 residues. Germline CDR1 SGHVS, CDR2 FQNEAQ. Deletions cut 2 bases from V and 6 bases from J, with 10 bases between. CDR3 in DNA: TGTGCCAGCAGCTTACTGCCTGGGGCTGAAGCTTTCTTT. This translates into CASSLLPGAEAFF. The variable domain in full, completed from reference TRBV7-8 and TRBJ1-1, reads GAGVSQSPRYKVAKRGQDVALRCDPISGHVSLFWYQQALGQGPEFLTYFQNEAQLDKSGLPSDRFFAERPEGSVSTLKIQRTQQEDSAVYLCASSLLPGAEAFFGQGTRLTVV.

The chain employs TRBV7-2 and TRBJ2-3; D remains ambiguous. Trimming stripped 3 bases from V and 4 bases from J, with 11 bases between. The CDR3 sequence is 14 residues long. The germline V gene encodes CDR1 SGHTA and CDR2 FQGNSA. CDR3 sequence (DNA): TGTGCCAGCAGCTTGCTAGGAAGTGCAGATACGCAGTATTTT. It specifies CASSLLGSADTQYF. Full variable domain (remainder filled in from reference TRBV7-2 and TRBJ2-3): GAGVSQSPSNKVTEKGKDVELRCDPISGHTALYWYRQSLGQGLEFLIYFQGNSAPDKSGLPSDRFSAERTGGSVSTLTIQRTQQEDSAVYLCASSLLGSADTQYFGPGTRLTVL.

J is TRBJ1-6 and V is TRBV11-1; TRBD1 agrees at 7 bases. This CDR3 spans 14 amino acids. The trim removed 5 bases at V and 6 bases at J, leaving 4 bases unmatched. Germline V gene sequence: CDR1 SGHAT, CDR2 FQDESV (reference sequence). The CDR3 spells CASSRRDSNSPLHF. The CDR3 bases are TGTGCCAGCAGCCGCCGGGACAGTAATTCACCCCTCCACTTT.

In its sample, this clonotype was seen a few times. This chain connects TRBV2 to TRBJ2-3; no reliable D call. The V end was cut by 2 bases, the J end by 13 bases, with 16 bases between. This CDR3 is built from 13 residues. The germline V gene has CDR1 SNHLY and CDR2 FYNNEI. In DNA, the CDR3 is TGTGCCAGCAGTGAATGGTTCGGTATCGAAAAGTATTTT. This gives the protein CASSEWFGIEKYF.

This clonotype has more than one count but fewer than ten. This chain connects TRBV23-1 to TRBJ2-4; 8 bases fit TRBD2. TRBV23-1 is identified as an open reading frame with a role that is uncertain. V dropped 1 base and J dropped 6; count of bases not matched to a gene: 5. The CDR3 has 15 residues. The CDR3: CASSQLPSGGNIQYF. The CDR3 nucleotides are TGCGCCAGCAGTCAATTGCCCAGCGGGGGAAACATTCAGTACTTC.

The chain couples TRBV20-1 to TRBJ1-2; D perhaps matches TRBD1 (6 bases). V was clipped by 5 bases and J by 8 bases, with 18 bases between them. In germline, CDR1 is DFQATT, CDR2 SNEGSKA (reference sequence). The CDR3 runs 13 residues. This CDR3 reads CSAHPPGGLGYTF. Here the CDR3 DNA reads TGCAGTGCTCATCCCCCCGGGGGCTTAGGCTACACCTTC.

The gene calls are TRBV6-1 and TRBJ2-5; weak D call: TRBD2 (6 bases). With 5 bases removed from V and 5 bases from J, the gap between germline ends came to 12 bases. The CDR3 totals 13 residues. Looked up from germline, CDR1 is MNHNS and CDR2 is SASEGT. This CDR3 reads CASSSRGAETQYF. CDR3 sequence (DNA): TGTGCCAGCAGTTCCCGCGGGGCTGAGACCCAGTACTTC.

This clonotype has a count of ten or more. V is TRBV7-2 and J is TRBJ2-3, with D perhaps matching TRBD2 (5 bases). This CDR3 contains 18 residues. Trimming pared 4 bases from V and 0 bases from J, leaving 20 bases between. Germline CDR1 is SGHTA and CDR2 is FQGNSA. The CDR3 protein is CASSYLPGSGVSTDTQYF. The CDR3 DNA reads as TGTGCCAGCAGCTACCTCCCTGGAAGCGGAGTGAGCACAGATACGCAGTATTTT.

The CDR3 here is CASSLGGTGKDSPLHF. DNA of the CDR3: TGTGCCAGCAGCTTAGGCGGGACAGGGAAAGATTCACCCCTCCACTTT. The chain joins TRBV7-9 to TRBJ1-6; 9 bases are a match to TRBD1. The CDR3 totals 16 residues. CDR1 is SEHNR and CDR2 is FQNEAQ in the germline V gene (reference sequence). Trimming at V came to 1 base and at J to 8 bases, leaving 6 bases not matched to a gene.

The V and J genes are TRBV30 and TRBJ1-2; weak D call: TRBD1 (6 bases). The CDR3 runs 12 residues. The V end was cut by 4 bases, the J end by 7 bases, with 13 bases between. Germline V gene data show CDR1 as GTSNPN and CDR2 as SVGIG (reference sequence). The DNA for the CDR3 is TGTGCCTGGACAGGGGCTCCTCTTGGCTACACCTTC. Translating it yields CAWTGAPLGYTF. Looking up the rest from reference TRBV30 and TRBJ1-2 gives the full variable domain: SQTIHQWPATLVQPVGSPLSLECTVEGTSNPNLYWYRQAAGRGLQLLFYSVGIGQISSEVPQNLSASRPQDRQFILSSKKLLLSDSGFYLCAWTGAPLGYTFGSGTRLTVV.

J is TRBJ2-5 and V is TRBV7-9; D ambiguous. This CDR3 is built from 13 residues. V was clipped by 7 bases and J by 5 bases, with 14 bases between them. Germline loops: CDR1 SEHNR, CDR2 FQNEAQ (reference sequence). The DNA for the CDR3 is TGTGCCAGCACGCCCGGGCCGAGGGAGACCCAGTACTTC. Residues: CASTPGPRETQYF.

This chain joins TRBV28 and TRBJ1-2, with 10 bases matching TRBD1. CDR3 length: 18 amino acids. Germline loops: CDR1 MDHEN, CDR2 SYDVKM. With V trimmed by 5 bases and J by 0 bases, 12 bases remained unmatched. The CDR3 sequence: CASSLTGTGDPSNYGYTF. The DNA for the CDR3 is TGTGCCAGCAGTCTTACCGGGACAGGGGACCCGTCTAACTATGGCTACACCTTC.

The chain recombines TRBV7-9 with TRBJ2-2; 8 bases are a match to TRBD1. The trim removed 3 bases at V and 4 bases at J, leaving 4 bases unmatched. This CDR3 has 15 residues. Looked up from germline, CDR1 is SEHNR and CDR2 is FQNEAQ (reference sequence). CDR3 in DNA: TGTGCCAGCAGCTTTCGGACAGGGATCACCGGGGAGCTGTTTTTT. It encodes CASSFRTGITGELFF.

This clonotype was observed at least ten times. The chain has TRBV7-8 and TRBJ1-1; D possibly corresponds to TRBD1 (5 bases). The germline V and J ends were trimmed by 3 bases and 5 bases, with 10 bases remaining between them. Germline CDR1 and CDR2: SGHVS and FQNEAQ. This CDR3 has 13 amino acids. CDR3 loop: CASSFGRGTEAFF. For the CDR3, the DNA is TGTGCCAGCAGCTTTGGCCGGGGGACTGAAGCTTTCTTT.

This clonotype has just a few counts. J is TRBJ2-1 and V is TRBV29-1, with D unresolved. V gave up 2 bases and J gave up 8 bases, with 10 bases separating them. Germline V gene lookup returns CDR1 SQVTM and CDR2 ANQGSEA. The CDR3 is 12 residues long. CDR3 sequence: CSVETGSHEQFF. Here the CDR3 DNA reads TGCAGCGTTGAAACGGGTTCCCATGAGCAGTTCTTC.

This clonotype was detected only once. The gene calls are TRBV7-4 and TRBJ2-2; D unresolved. The V and J ends lost 4 bases and 8 bases respectively, with 8 bases between them. CDR3 length: 12 amino acids. Germline V gene data show CDR1 as SGHVT and CDR2 as SQSDAQ. For the CDR3, the DNA is TGTGCCAGCAGCTCGCCTTGGGGGGAGCTGTTTTTT. Translation gives CASSSPWGELFF.

CDR3 coding DNA: TGTGCCAGCAGTGAAGTGTCAGGGGTCAGCTCCTACGAGCAGTACTTC. This codes for CASSEVSGVSSYEQYF. The chain couples TRBV6-1 to TRBJ2-7, with D possibly TRBD1 on 6 matching bases. From germline, CDR1 is MNHNS and CDR2 SASEGT. The CDR3 totals 16 residues. V lost 1 base, J lost 0 bases, and 13 bases lay in between.

The chain carries TRBV20-1 and TRBJ2-7, with D tentatively TRBD2 (6 bases). V shed 5 bases and J shed 5 bases, with 19 bases lying between them. CDR3 length: 14 residues. CDR1 DFQATT and CDR2 SNEGSKA come from the germline V gene (reference sequence). The CDR3 sequence is CSAARGGRFDEQYF. In DNA, the CDR3 is TGCAGTGCTGCGCGGGGTGGGAGGTTCGACGAGCAGTACTTC.